What follows describes a single T cell receptor (beta chain). Antigen specificity is unknown. Per germline, CDR1 SGHDT and CDR2 YYEEEE. The CDR3 has 13 amino acids. V lost 2 bases and J 2 bases, leaving 8 bases between the germline ends. Measured with immunoSEQ multiplex PCR; TCRdb has only the in-frame clones, and not every one. The profile covers tens of thousands of clones, with around 85% appearing a single time and approximately 2% taken by the ten largest. The data belong to a study of PD-L1 blockade in urothelial cancer. Study-wide background: Blood-derived samples held a median roughly 150,000 T cells.

Findings and caveats of the study: Tumor-associated TCR clones expanded more in blood at 3 weeks in patients with durable benefit.

Time point indicated: peripheral blood 6 weeks after treatment start. The sample here was PBMCs, taken around atezolizumab (anti-PD-L1) treatment. The source of this sequence is a middle-aged man with urothelial cancer. The chain couples TRBV5-6 to TRBJ2-7, with D possibly TRBD1 on 6 matching bases. The chain's CDR3 is CASSFGQTYEQYF. The CDR3 nucleotides are TGTGCCAGCAGCTTCGGACAGACCTACGAGCAGTACTTC.